Each of the 32 T cell receptor beta chains below was sequenced from the same sample in a study of shared clonotypes between healthy human individuals. Only in-frame clones appear in the TCRdb table, and some are missing; sequencing was by immunoSEQ multiplex PCR. The sample holds 800,000 or so clones, 96% seen once. Naive CD8 isolation took CD45RO-negative cells positively selected for CCR7 and excluded terminally differentiated effector memory CD45RA+ cells. Sequencing was done on a sample of naive CD8+ T cells sorted from blood. The source is a man aged 25-40 years in good health.

Notes on this clone: This may be a read error: a much more frequent sequence differs by one nucleotide. Within the sample, other DNA sequences also encode this same CDR3. The chain carries TRBV29-1 and TRBJ2-7; 9 bases are a match to TRBD2. V was clipped by 7 bases and J by 5 bases; unmatched bases: 12. Germline values: CDR1 SQVTM, CDR2 ANQGSEA. The CDR3 is 14 residues long. CDR3 protein: CSGGGLAGSNEQYF. The CDR3 DNA reads as TGCAGCGGGGGGGGGCTAGCGGGATCCAACGAGCAGTACTTC.

The chain links TRBV11-2 to TRBJ2-7; 10 bases align to TRBD1. The CDR3 runs to 14 residues. The germline gives CDR1 SGHAT, CDR2 FQNNGV. With V trimmed by 5 bases and J by 3 bases, 4 bases remained unmatched. This CDR3 reads CASSRTGGDYEQYF. DNA for the CDR3: TGTGCCAGCAGCCGGACAGGGGGAGACTACGAGCAGTACTTC.

The J gene is TRBJ2-7, the V gene TRBV5-1; perhaps TRBD1 as D (5 bases). Trimming removed 4 bases from V and 2 bases from J, with 13 bases in between. The germline CDR1 and CDR2 sequences are SGHRS and YFSETQ. The CDR3 contains 14 residues. CDR3 residues: CASSPRVGAYEQYF. DNA of the CDR3: TGCGCCAGCAGCCCCCGAGTAGGGGCCTACGAGCAGTACTTC.

This clone has only one observation. The gene calls are TRBV2 and TRBJ1-5; no definite D call. The CDR3 extends over 16 amino acids. Trimming took 4 bases from V and 3 from J, leaving 16 bases between them. Germline V gene data show CDR1 as SNHLY and CDR2 as FYNNEI. In DNA, the CDR3 is TGTGCCAGCAGTGTCGATGGCACTGGTTACAATCAGCCCCAGCATTTT. Its protein product is CASSVDGTGYNQPQHF.

The V call is TRBV19, the J call TRBJ1-1; D might be TRBD1 (6 bases). CDR1 is LNHDA and CDR2 is SQIVND in the germline V gene (reference sequence). V lost 5 bases and J lost 4, with 14 bases in between. The CDR3 has 14 residues. The CDR3 protein is CASSASQGPTEAFF. For the CDR3, the DNA is TGTGCCAGTAGTGCCTCCCAGGGGCCCACTGAAGCTTTCTTT.

V usage is TRBV13 and J usage is TRBJ2-7; 11 nucleotides align to TRBD2. The CDR3 covers 16 residues. The V gene's germline CDR1 is PRHDT and CDR2 FYEKMQ (reference sequence). The junction had 5 bases not matched to a gene; V was cut back by 4 bases and J by 0 bases. As DNA, the CDR3 is TGTGCCAGCAGCTCCAATAGCGGGAGGGCCTCCTACGAGCAGTACTTC. This translates into CASSSNSGRASYEQYF. Variable domain in full (rest from reference TRBV13 and TRBJ2-7): AAGVIQSPRHLIKEKRETATLKCYPIPRHDTVYWYQQGPGQDPQFLISFYEKMQSDKGSIPDRFSAQQFSDYHSELNMSSLELGDSALYFCASSSNSGRASYEQYFGPGTRLTVT.

The V call is TRBV7-9, the J call TRBJ2-7; D is unclear. The CDR3 loop spans 16 amino acids. CDR1 is SEHNR, CDR2 FQNEAQ, per germline (reference sequence). V was clipped by 4 bases and J by 0 bases, with 16 bases between them. The CDR3 region is CASSSGRDVSSYEQYF. DNA of the CDR3: TGTGCCAGCAGCTCCGGCAGAGACGTCAGCTCCTACGAGCAGTACTTC.

This rearrangement joins TRBV5-4 to TRBJ2-7, with 10 bases lining up with TRBD1. This CDR3 region has 15 residues. Germline V gene sequence: CDR1 SGHNT, CDR2 YYREEE (reference sequence). V was pared by 5 bases and J by 6 bases, with 11 bases of the junction left unmatched. CDR3 coding DNA: TGTGCCAGCAGTTCAGGCTGGGGACAGGGGACCGAGCAGTACTTC. This translates into CASSSGWGQGTEQYF.

The rearrangement joins TRBV4-1 to TRBJ2-5, with 9 nucleotides matching TRBD2. This CDR3 has 16 residues. V shed 0 bases and J 7 bases; nucleotides not matched to a gene: 9. From germline, CDR1 is MGHRA and CDR2 YSYEKL. CDR3 amino acids: CASSQDEAGGAGTQYF. The CDR3 DNA reads TGCGCCAGCAGCCAAGATGAGGCGGGGGGGGCTGGGACCCAGTACTTC.

V is TRBV7-9 and J is TRBJ2-7, with TRBD1 as a possible D gene (6 bases). The CDR3 is made up of 14 amino acids. The germline V gene encodes CDR1 SEHNR and CDR2 FQNEAQ (reference sequence). V shed 5 bases and J shed 2 bases, with 13 bases lying between them. The CDR3 sequence: CASSLDRDTYEQYF. The CDR3 region has the DNA TGTGCCAGCAGCCTCGACCGGGACACCTACGAGCAGTACTTC.

The chain employs TRBV7-9 and TRBJ2-5, with D possibly being TRBD2 (6 bases). CDR1 and CDR2 (germline): SEHNR, FQNEAQ (reference sequence). V was shortened by 6 bases and J by 2 bases, with 13 bases between the two germline ends. The CDR3 spans 14 residues. As DNA, the CDR3 is TGTGCCAGCAGTTTTTTAGCGGCACAAGAGACCCAGTACTTC. This gives the protein CASSFLAAQETQYF.

The chain is built from TRBV6-1 and TRBJ2-1, with a possible D match to TRBD1 (6 bases). The V end was cut by 1 base, the J end by 0 bases, with 16 bases between. The CDR3 consists of 18 residues. CDR1 is MNHNS, CDR2 SASEGT, per germline. The CDR3 nucleotides are TGTGCCAGCAGTGAAGGCCCCGGGACATTTCTCTCCTACAATGAGCAGTTCTTC. This gives the protein CASSEGPGTFLSYNEQFF.

The genes are TRBV19 and TRBJ2-1; possibly TRBD2 for D (5 bases). Trimming stripped 6 bases from V and 0 bases from J, with 18 bases between. CDR1 and CDR2 (germline): LNHDA, SQIVND (reference sequence). CDR3 size: 17 residues. CDR3 in amino acids: CASSPDLGRSSYNEQFF. Here the CDR3 DNA reads TGTGCCAGTAGCCCCGACCTAGGGAGAAGCTCCTACAATGAGCAGTTCTTC.

The chain has TRBV5-5 and TRBJ1-1, with D possibly TRBD1 on 6 matching bases. Germline V gives CDR1 SGHKS, CDR2 YYEKEE (reference sequence). V lost 4 bases to trimming and J lost 6 bases, with 16 bases between them. This CDR3 is 14 amino acids long. CDR3 protein: CASSAGGGKAEAFF. The CDR3, as DNA: TGTGCCAGCAGCGCCGGGGGCGGTAAGGCTGAAGCTTTCTTT.

This clone was picked up one time. Other DNA sequences of this sample code for an identical CDR3. J is TRBJ1-1 and V is TRBV7-9; no clear D gene. Germline CDR1 is SEHNR and CDR2 is FQNEAQ (reference sequence). V was shortened by 5 bases and J by 5 bases, with 12 bases between the two germline ends. CDR3 length: 13 amino acids. In DNA, the CDR3 is TGTGCCAGCAGCCGTGGGAGGGTGACTGAAGCTTTCTTT. Protein: CASSRGRVTEAFF. The variable domain in full, completed from reference TRBV7-9 and TRBJ1-1, reads DTGVSQNPRHKITKRGQNVTFRCDPISEHNRLYWYRQTLGQGPEFLTYFQNEAQLEKSRLLSDRFSAERPKGSFSTLEIQRTEQGDSAMYLCASSRGRVTEAFFGQGTRLTVV.

This clone was found a few times. The CDR3 spells CASSSRTGREQYF. The CDR3 DNA is TGTGCCAGCAGCTCTAGGACAGGGAGGGAGCAGTACTTC. The J gene is TRBJ2-7, the V gene TRBV7-9, with 8 bases identical to TRBD1. The V segment lost 4 bases and the J segment 7 bases; nucleotides outside the gene matches: 6. The CDR3 spans 13 residues. Germline CDR1 SEHNR, CDR2 FQNEAQ (reference sequence).

The sample holds one count of this clone. CDR3 in amino acids: CASSLQTDTQYF. The CDR3 nucleotides read TGTGCCAGCAGCTTACAGACAGATACGCAGTATTTT. The chain employs TRBV7-9 and TRBJ2-3; no firm D call. This CDR3 comprises 12 residues. Trimming removed 2 bases at V and 3 bases at J, with 3 bases between. Germline-derived CDR1 and CDR2 are SEHNR and FQNEAQ (reference sequence).

In DNA, the CDR3 is TGTGCCAGCAGCGGTGGGACAGCGGACCAAACCGGGGAGCTGTTTTTT. Translating it yields CASSGGTADQTGELFF. The chain couples TRBV9 to TRBJ2-2; 7 nucleotides match TRBD1. Germline values: CDR1 SGDLS, CDR2 YYNGEE. After removal of 3 bases from V and 5 bases from J, the junction contained 10 bases not matched to a gene. The CDR3 covers 16 residues.

This chain uses TRBV9 with TRBJ2-3; 9 bases fit TRBD1. The CDR3 runs 14 residues. Germline loops: CDR1 SGDLS, CDR2 YYNGEE. With 3 bases clipped from V and 6 bases from J, the junction kept 5 bases outside the gene matches. This chain's CDR3 is CASSDGTGSDTQYF. CDR3 DNA sequence: TGTGCCAGCAGCGATGGGACAGGGTCCGATACGCAGTATTTT.

This chain links TRBV7-2 with TRBJ2-7, with 9 bases matching TRBD2. Per the germline V gene, CDR1 is SGHTA and CDR2 is FQGNSA. The CDR3 consists of 13 residues. V was pared by 5 bases and J by 7 bases, with 6 bases of the junction left unmatched. The CDR3 sequence is CASSKGTSREQYF. CDR3 sequence (DNA): TGTGCCAGCAGCAAAGGGACTAGCCGAGAGCAGTACTTC.

The rearrangement joins TRBV5-5 to TRBJ2-7, with D maybe TRBD1 (6 bases). This CDR3 region has 13 residues. Germline assignment: CDR1 SGHKS and CDR2 YYEKEE (reference sequence). Trimming shortened V by 3 bases and J by 6 bases, and 13 bases separated the two germline ends. The chain's CDR3 is CASSWTRGTEQYF. CDR3 in DNA: TGTGCCAGCAGCTGGACCAGGGGAACCGAGCAGTACTTC.

The chain joins TRBV5-1 to TRBJ2-2; 7 positions agree with TRBD1. V dropped 3 bases and J dropped 2; count of bases not matched to a gene: 4. This CDR3 region has 15 residues. Germline CDR1 and CDR2: SGHRS and YFSETQ. The CDR3 is CASSSGTDNTGELFF. DNA of the CDR3: TGCGCCAGCAGCTCTGGGACAGATAACACCGGGGAGCTGTTTTTT.

The chain carries TRBV19 and TRBJ2-2, with D maybe TRBD2 (5 bases). Per germline, CDR1 LNHDA and CDR2 SQIVND (reference sequence). The CDR3 runs 14 residues. V was clipped by 3 bases and J by 2 bases, with 7 bases between them. DNA for the CDR3: TGTGCCAGTAGTATTACGGGAAACACCGGGGAGCTGTTTTTT. Its protein is CASSITGNTGELFF.

The chain joins TRBV4-3 to TRBJ2-6; a possible D gene is TRBD2 (6 bases). Trimming left V 2 bases short and J 2 bases short, with 25 bases between. CDR1 and CDR2 (germline): LGHNA, YSLEER. This CDR3 comprises 21 residues. The CDR3 DNA sequence: TGCGCCAGCAGCCAAACGATCGGGGGACTGTTTGAAGGAACTGGGGCCAACGTCCTGACTTTC. Translating gives CASSQTIGGLFEGTGANVLTF.

V and J are TRBV7-8 and TRBJ1-5; a possible D gene is TRBD1 (5 bases). Between the trimmed V and J ends, which lost 2 bases and 7 bases, there was a span of 12 bases. The CDR3 contains 14 residues. Germline V gene lookup returns CDR1 SGHVS and CDR2 FQNEAQ. CDR3 region: CASSLKKQEQPQHF. For the CDR3, the DNA is TGTGCCAGCAGCTTAAAAAAACAGGAACAGCCCCAGCATTTT.

V usage is TRBV28 and J usage is TRBJ2-7, with D possibly matching TRBD2 (5 bases). The V and J ends lost 8 bases and 3 bases respectively, with 17 bases between them. The CDR3 spans 14 residues. The V gene's germline CDR1 is MDHEN and CDR2 SYDVKM. The CDR3 coding sequence is TGTGCCAGCCGAAGCGCAGGACTCAGCTACGAGCAGTACTTC. Its translation is CASRSAGLSYEQYF. Combining the CDR3 with reference TRBV28 and TRBJ2-7 gives the whole variable domain DVKVTQSSRYLVKRTGEKVFLECVQDMDHENMFWYRQDPGLGLRLIYFSYDVKMKEKGDIPEGYSVSREKKERFSLILESASTNQTSMYLCASRSAGLSYEQYFGPGTRLTVT.

Comments on this clone: A read error may produce the germline difference seen at one junction end. The V and J genes are TRBV7-6 and TRBJ2-1; 9 bases agree with TRBD1. This CDR3 has 15 residues. CDR1 and CDR2 (germline): SGHVS, FNYEAQ. The CDR3 nucleotides read TGTGCTAGCAGCTCAGATGGGGGACAGGGAAATGAGCAGTTCTTC. Translated, it gives CASSSDGGQGNEQFF.

This chain connects TRBV14 to TRBJ2-7; D gene ambiguous. Trimming stripped 1 base from V and 3 bases from J, with 10 bases between. The CDR3 spans 14 residues. The germline V gene has CDR1 SGHDN and CDR2 FVKESK. CDR3 in DNA: TGTGCCAGCAGCCAAGGGGGATGGAGCTACGAGCAGTACTTC. It translates to CASSQGGWSYEQYF.

The chain couples TRBV10-2 to TRBJ1-4; a possible D gene is TRBD1 (6 bases). Per the germline V gene, CDR1 is WSHSY and CDR2 is SAAADI. V gave up 3 bases and J gave up 2 bases, with 13 bases separating them. This CDR3 region has 16 residues. Here the CDR3 reads CASSDWGRGTNEKLFF. In nucleotides, the CDR3 is TGCGCCAGCAGTGACTGGGGAAGGGGGACTAATGAAAAACTGTTTTTT.

As concerns this clone: Other nucleotide sequences in the sample specify the same CDR3. The V gene is TRBV27, the J gene TRBJ1-1; D remains ambiguous. This CDR3 region has 13 residues. Germline V gives CDR1 MNHEY, CDR2 SMNVEV (reference sequence). Trimming pared 0 bases from V and 5 bases from J, leaving 7 bases between. The CDR3 spells CASSLSGGTEAFF. The CDR3 DNA reads as TGTGCCAGCAGTTTATCAGGAGGTACTGAAGCTTTCTTT.

The V call is TRBV7-6, the J call TRBJ2-5; a possible D gene is TRBD1 (5 bases). With 6 bases removed from V and 4 bases from J, the gap between germline ends came to 27 bases. The CDR3 loop spans 18 amino acids. Per the germline V gene, CDR1 is SGHVS and CDR2 is FNYEAQ. The CDR3 loop reads CASSYIRGGQGPSETQYF. CDR3 nucleotides: TGTGCCAGCAGTTATATTAGGGGTGGTCAAGGGCCATCAGAGACCCAGTACTTC. Using reference TRBV7-6 and TRBJ2-5 for the parts outside the CDR3, the full variable domain is GAGVSQSPRYKVTKRGQDVALRCDPISGHVSLYWYRQALGQGPEFLTYFNYEAQQDKSGLPNDRFSAERPEGSISTLTIQRTEQRDSAMYRCASSYIRGGQGPSETQYFGPGTRLLVL.

The chain couples TRBV5-5 to TRBJ2-7, with D perhaps assigned TRBD1 or TRBD2 (5 bases each). Deletions cut 1 base from V and 2 bases from J, with 13 bases between. This CDR3 is 15 amino acids long. CDR1 and CDR2 from the germline V gene are SGHKS and YYEKEE (reference sequence). CDR3 DNA: TGTGCCAGCAGCTTGTCGCCGGGGACCCCCTACGAGCAGTACTTC. It specifies CASSLSPGTPYEQYF.